These 14 T cell receptor beta chains originate from one sample sequenced in a study of vaccination effects on CD4 cells after COVID-19. For these TCRs, the target antigens are not known. Sequenced by immunoSEQ multiplex PCR; TCRdb stores in-frame clones only, minus some. The table lists fewer than 25,000 clones, about three quarters of them singletons. With the ViraFEST assay, the study expanded antigen-specific CD4+ T cells using viral peptide pools, then sequenced them. CD4+ T cells were isolated after around ten days of culture. Each person got two doses of an mRNA SARS-CoV-2 vaccine, BNT162b2 or mRNA-1273. Sequenced here: CD4+ T cells from PBMCs cultured with HCoV-NL63 spike peptides, sampled after COVID-19 vaccination. Receptors originate from a human donor who received a COVID-19 vaccine.

V gene TRBV29-1 combines with J gene TRBJ1-4, with 7 bases that match TRBD1. The V gene's germline CDR1 is SQVTM and CDR2 ANQGSEA. With 7 bases clipped from V and 5 bases from J, the junction kept 7 bases outside the gene matches. The CDR3 length is 13 residues. CDR3 in amino acids: CSALTGLNEKLFF. The CDR3 bases are TGCAGCGCCCTGACAGGGTTGAATGAAAAACTGTTTTTT.

The table lists this clone with a few counts. The chain links TRBV18 to TRBJ2-7; no firm D call. Trimming shortened V by 6 bases and J by 0 bases, and 12 bases separated the two germline ends. The CDR3 contains 14 residues. The germline V gene has CDR1 KGHSH and CDR2 LQKENI. This CDR3 reads CASSNDLSSYEQYF. The CDR3, as DNA: TGTGCCAGCTCCAACGACCTTAGCTCCTACGAGCAGTACTTC.

The chain uses TRBV3-1 (or the pseudogene TRBV3-2) and TRBJ2-1; 13 bases agree with TRBD2. The V segment lost 4 bases and the J segment 3 bases; nucleotides outside the gene matches: 6. This CDR3 spans 17 amino acids. The germline gives CDR1 LGHDT, CDR2 YNNKEL (reference sequence). CDR3 DNA: TGTGCCAGCAGCCGGACTAGCGGGAGTATCGGCTACAATGAGCAGTTCTTC. This gives the protein CASSRTSGSIGYNEQFF.

The chain employs TRBV28 and TRBJ1-5; 7 bases map to TRBD1. CDR3 size: 10 residues. Germline CDR1 reads MDHEN; CDR2 reads SYDVKM. V shed 8 bases, J shed 16 bases, and the junction held 8 bases outside the gene matches. This CDR3 is CASGRQGEHF. The CDR3 region has the DNA TGTGCCAGCGGACGGCAGGGGGAACATTTT.

CDR3 coding DNA: TGCGCCAGCAGCCAAGGACACCGGAGCGATGAGCAGTTCTTC. This sequence encodes CASSQGHRSDEQFF. This rearrangement joins TRBV4-1 to TRBJ2-1; D not resolved. V was trimmed by 1 base and J by 8 bases, leaving 12 bases between them. The CDR3 contains 14 residues. In germline, CDR1 is MGHRA, CDR2 YSYEKL.

This clone was seen once. The chain employs TRBV24-1 and TRBJ2-4, with D possibly matching TRBD2 (5 bases). V was clipped by 3 bases and J by 2 bases, with 7 bases between them. Per germline, CDR1 KGHDR and CDR2 SFDVKD. CDR3 length equals 14 residues. Here the CDR3 reads CATSDPGTKNIQYF. Written as DNA, the CDR3 is TGTGCCACCAGTGATCCCGGGACCAAAAACATTCAGTACTTC.

As for this clone: Within the sample, other DNA sequences also encode this same CDR3. The V call is TRBV20-1, the J call TRBJ1-1, with no clear D. Germline CDR1 reads DFQATT; CDR2 reads SNEGSKA (reference sequence). The CDR3 runs 11 residues. The V gene lost 3 bases and the J gene lost 3 bases, with 5 bases spanning the gap. The CDR3 DNA sequence: TGCAGTGCTAGCCCCCACACTGAAGCTTTCTTT. It is translated as CSASPHTEAFF.

This clone was detected only a few times. The rearrangement links TRBV5-1 to TRBJ2-5, with 8 bases lining up with TRBD2. Unmatched junction bases numbered 6, after V lost 0 bases and J lost 5 bases. The CDR3 is 15 residues long. CDR1 SGHRS and CDR2 YFSETQ come from the germline V gene. CDR3 residues: CASSLGSGSGETQYF. The CDR3 bases are TGCGCCAGCAGCTTGGGAAGCGGGAGTGGGGAGACCCAGTACTTC.

The genes are TRBV4-1 and TRBJ2-4, with D possibly being TRBD1 (6 bases). The CDR3 runs to 16 residues. Germline CDR1 MGHRA, CDR2 YSYEKL. With 3 bases removed from V and 0 bases from J, the gap between germline ends came to 12 bases. CDR3 sequence: CASSQRGRGAKNIQYF. In DNA, the CDR3 is TGCGCCAGCAGCCAGAGGGGCAGGGGAGCCAAAAACATTCAGTACTTC.

In this sample, this clone turned up a few times. This rearrangement joins TRBV7-8 to TRBJ2-7, with 7 bases identical to TRBD1. Germline values: CDR1 SGHVS, CDR2 FQNEAQ. J was trimmed by 4 bases and V by 10 bases; bases with no gene match: 10. The CDR3 contains 13 residues. This chain's CDR3 is CATALDRAYEQYF. DNA for the CDR3: TGTGCCACAGCCCTCGACAGGGCGTACGAGCAGTACTTC.

The V gene is TRBV6-5, the J gene TRBJ1-4; D might be TRBD1 (5 bases). The germline V gene encodes CDR1 MNHEY and CDR2 SVGAGI. This CDR3 region has 15 residues. Trimming pared 8 bases from V and 0 bases from J, leaving 13 bases between. In DNA form, the CDR3 reads TGTGCCAGCTGGGGCAGGGACGCAACTAATGAAAAACTGTTTTTT. Translated: CASWGRDATNEKLFF.

The chain couples TRBV19 to TRBJ2-7; 8 nucleotides line up with TRBD2. The germline gives CDR1 LNHDA, CDR2 SQIVND (reference sequence). The CDR3 runs to 14 residues. The J segment lost 3 bases and the V segment lost 6 bases, leaving 7 bases of the junction unmatched. The CDR3 here is CASSLGAGDYEQYF. For the CDR3, the DNA is TGTGCCAGTAGCCTGGGAGCGGGGGACTACGAGCAGTACTTC.

J is TRBJ1-1 and V is TRBV5-4; maybe TRBD1 (5 bases). This CDR3 has 16 residues. V gave up 0 bases and J gave up 1 base, with 13 bases separating them. Germline V gene data show CDR1 as SGHNT and CDR2 as YYREEE (reference sequence). The CDR3 nucleotides read TGTGCCAGCAGCTTGGGCGGGATACAGGCGAACACTGAAGCTTTCTTT. This codes for CASSLGGIQANTEAFF. The full variable domain, with the rest looked up from reference TRBV5-4 and TRBJ1-1, is ETGVTQSPTHLIKTRGQQVTLRCSSQSGHNTVSWYQQALGQGPQFIFQYYREEENGRGNFPPRFSGLQFPNYSSELNVNALELDDSALYLCASSLGGIQANTEAFFGQGTRLTVV.

The chain recombines TRBV6-1 with TRBJ2-3; TRBD2 matches 7 bases. V lost 4 bases, J lost 3 bases, and 10 bases stayed unmatched. Germline V gene sequence: CDR1 MNHNS, CDR2 SASEGT. The CDR3 is 16 residues long. The DNA for the CDR3 is TGTGCCAGCAGTGGTCTTGCGGGAGTCGGGACAGATACGCAGTATTTT. Its protein product is CASSGLAGVGTDTQYF.